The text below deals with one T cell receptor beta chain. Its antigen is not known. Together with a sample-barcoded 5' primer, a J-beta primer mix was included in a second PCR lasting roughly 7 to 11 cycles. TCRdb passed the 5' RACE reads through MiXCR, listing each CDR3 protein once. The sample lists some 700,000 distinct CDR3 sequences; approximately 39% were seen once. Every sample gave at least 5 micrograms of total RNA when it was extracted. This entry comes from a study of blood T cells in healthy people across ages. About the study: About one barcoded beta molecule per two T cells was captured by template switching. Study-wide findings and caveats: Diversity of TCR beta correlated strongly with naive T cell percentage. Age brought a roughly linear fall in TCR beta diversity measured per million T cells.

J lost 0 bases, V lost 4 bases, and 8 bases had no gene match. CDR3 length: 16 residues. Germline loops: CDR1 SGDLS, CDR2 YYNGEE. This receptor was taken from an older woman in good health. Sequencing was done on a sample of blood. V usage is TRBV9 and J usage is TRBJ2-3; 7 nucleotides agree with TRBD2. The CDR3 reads CASSQWAGDSTDTQYF. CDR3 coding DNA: TGTGCCAGCAGCCAGTGGGCGGGGGATAGCACAGATACGCAGTATTTT.